This T cell receptor (beta chain) is from a study of CD8 T cells in Susac syndrome. With random hexamers, reverse transcription was performed on roughly 0.45 to 1 ug of RNA. An immunoSEQ multiplex PCR generated amplified TCR beta CDR3 products spanning 54 Vbeta and 13 Jbeta. One entry per CDR3 protein, called by TCRdb with MiXCR from the immunoSEQ multiplex PCR reads. The sample lists roughly 110,000 distinct CDR3 sequences; roughly 91% were seen once. Germline trimming cut 5 bases from V and 15 bases from J; bases unmatched to any gene: 3. The CDR3 length is 10 residues. Germline CDR1 and CDR2: MNHEY and SVGEGT.

The receptor's source is a human donor in good health. The rearrangement links TRBV6-2 or TRBV6-3 to TRBJ1-4; 7 nucleotides agree with TRBD1. Specimen: CD4+ T cells from PBMCs. CDR3 residues: CASSAGTVFF. The CDR3 bases are TGTGCCAGCAGTGCCGGGACAGTGTTTTTT.